This TCR beta chain comes out of a study of T cell responses to AZD1222 COVID-19 vaccine. Looking at the study overall: Second doses that came at about 4 or about 12 weeks were put together.

Study observations and caveats: Epitopes outside B.1.351 and B.1.1.7 mutated regions reportedly drew nearly half of spike TCRs. Dominant at 160-218 and 743-854, vaccine-associated CD4 TCRs also spanned spike.

Clones were sequenced by immunoSEQ multiplex PCR, and TCRdb holds only the in-frame ones, with some missing. The table includes 150,000 or so clones, roughly 90% detected once. This clone has only a few counts. The target antigen is unknown. The sample contains more than one DNA sequence encoding this CDR3. There are 15 residues in the CDR3. Trimming took 0 bases from V and 1 from J, leaving 9 bases between them. Germline loops: CDR1 LGHNA, CDR2 YSLEER. The sample consisted of peripheral blood, taken on day 0 of AZD1222 vaccination. This sequence joins TRBV4-3 and TRBJ1-2, with unresolved D. This TCR derives from an adult in good health. The CDR3 reads CASSQDLGGNYGYTF. In DNA form, the CDR3 reads TGCGCCAGCAGCCAAGATTTAGGCGGTAACTATGGCTACACCTTC.